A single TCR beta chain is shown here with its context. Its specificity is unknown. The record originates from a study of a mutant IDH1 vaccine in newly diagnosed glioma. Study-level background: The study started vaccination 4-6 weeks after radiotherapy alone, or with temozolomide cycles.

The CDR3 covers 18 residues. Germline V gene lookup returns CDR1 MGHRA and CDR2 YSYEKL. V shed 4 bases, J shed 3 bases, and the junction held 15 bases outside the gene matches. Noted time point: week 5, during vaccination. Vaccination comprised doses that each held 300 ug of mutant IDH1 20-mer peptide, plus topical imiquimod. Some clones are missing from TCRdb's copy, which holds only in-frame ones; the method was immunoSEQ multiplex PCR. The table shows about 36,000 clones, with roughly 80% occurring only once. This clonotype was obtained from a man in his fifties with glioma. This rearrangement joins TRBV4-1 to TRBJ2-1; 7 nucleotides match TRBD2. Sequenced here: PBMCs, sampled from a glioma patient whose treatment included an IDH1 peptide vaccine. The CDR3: CASSPRGSGGVDYNEQFF. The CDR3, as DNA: TGCGCCAGCAGCCCCCGTGGCTCTGGGGGGGTGGACTACAATGAGCAGTTCTTC.